The sequence of this TCR beta chain was determined in a study of shared clonotypes between healthy human individuals. This clone has a single count. What it binds is not known. An end of the junction differs from the germline gene, which may be a read error. Measured with immunoSEQ multiplex PCR; TCRdb has only the in-frame clones, and not every one. Among around 1,900,000 clones listed, about 94% were seen once. Terminally differentiated effector memory CD45RA+ cells were excluded by CCR7 positive selection of CD45RO-negative cells. Overall study results and limits: The represented genetic and exposure-history diversity was limited by the small number of donors. Lower generation probabilities were found for non-shared clonotypes than for those shared by all four donors. The naive CD4 repertoires of a handful of donors were compared, and roughly 5% of clonotypes were shared.

The CDR3 is 16 residues long. The germline V gene encodes CDR1 SGHAT and CDR2 FQNNGV. The sample consisted of naive CD8+ T cells from PBMCs. The sequence came from a man aged 18 to 29 in good health. Some clones in this sample may be carry-over from other donors' samples. This chain uses TRBV11-2 with TRBJ1-2; 7 nucleotides agree with TRBD1. CDR3 region: CASSLDRDSFNYGYTF. Written as DNA, the CDR3 is TGTGCCAGCAGCCTAGACAGGGACTCGTTTAACTATGGCTACACCTTC.